A selection of T cell receptor beta chains follows, all from one sample in a study of blood T cells in healthy people across ages. TCRdb re-called the 5' RACE reads with MiXCR, one entry per CDR3 protein. Here the sample spans hundreds of thousands of distinct CDR3 sequences, roughly 21% being singletons. The specimen sequenced was blood. The receptors shown here come from an older man in good health. Each CDR3 is given with its conserved first and last residue. A D gene is named only where the DNA matches it firmly. Only some rows state a clone size, as once, few, many or a class for expanded clones.

NA,NA,TRBJ2-5,TRBV10-1,14,TGCGCCAGCAGTGAGTCCCAGTCTCAAGAGACCCAGTACTTC,CASSESQSQETQYF
NA,NA,TRBJ2-7,TRBV6-6,15,TGTGCCAGCAGGGAACCGGGACTCCGCGAATACGAGCAGTACTTC,CASREPGLREYEQYF
NA,NA,TRBJ2-1,TRBV3-1,14,TGTGCCAGCAGCCTAGGCTCAACCTACAATGAGCAGTTCTTC,CASSLGSTYNEQFF
NA,few,TRBJ1-5,TRBV12-3/TRBV12-4,13,TGTGCCAGCAGTCCCAGGAAAAGTCAGCCCCAGCATTTT,CASSPRKSQPQHF
NA,NA,TRBJ2-1,TRBV9,12,TGTGCCAGCAGCGTACAGCTGGGTGAGCAGTTCTTC,CASSVQLGEQFF
NA,few,TRBJ2-1,TRBV9,12,TGTGCCAGCAGCGATGGGGTCAGGGAGCAGTTCTTC,CASSDGVREQFF
NA,few,TRBJ2-3,TRBV7-2,14,TGTGCCAGCAGCTGGGGGCCGGATCTGGATACGCAGTATTTT,CASSWGPDLDTQYF
NA,NA,TRBJ2-7,TRBV12-3/TRBV12-4,14,TGTGCCAGCAGTTTATGGGGTCAGCACTACGAGCAGTACTTC,CASSLWGQHYEQYF
NA,NA,TRBJ2-1,TRBV5-6,12,TGTGCCAGCAGGCCTGGACCAGGTGAGCAGTTCTTC,CASRPGPGEQFF
TRBD1,NA,TRBJ1-2,TRBV5-1,21,TGCGCCAGCAGCTTGGAGCCGATTTTCCGGGACAGGGGGCAAGATGGCTATGGCTACACCTTC,CASSLEPIFRDRGQDGYGYTF
NA,few,TRBJ2-7,TRBV6-2/TRBV6-3,13,TGTGCCAGCACCCTGGCCGAGCCCTACGAGCAGTACTTC,CASTLAEPYEQYF
NA,NA,TRBJ2-3,TRBV2,15,TGTGCCAGCAAGCGGACCACAGGTGGCACAGATACGCAGTATTTT,CASKRTTGGTDTQYF
TRBD1,NA,TRBJ2-3,TRBV2,19,TGTGCCAGCAGTCAACGTCCCGGGACAGGAGCCACTAGCACAGATACGCAGTATTTT,CASSQRPGTGATSTDTQYF
NA,NA,TRBJ2-3,TRBV4-1,13,TGCGCCAGCAGCCCCCTCGGCGGGGATACGCAGTATTTT,CASSPLGGDTQYF
TRBD2,few,TRBJ2-3,TRBV9,15,TGTGCCAGCAGCGTAGCGGCGGGAGAGGGAGATACGCAGTATTTT,CASSVAAGEGDTQYF
NA,few,TRBJ2-7,TRBV7-6,15,TGTGCCAGCAGCTCCGACAGTTTTAAGACCTACGAGCAGTACTTC,CASSSDSFKTYEQYF
TRBD1,NA,TRBJ2-7,TRBV5-1,14,TGCGCCAGCAGCTTGAGGCCACAGGGGTACGAGCAGTACTTC,CASSLRPQGYEQYF
NA,NA,TRBJ1-1,TRBV19,14,TGTGCCAGTAGTGGCCTTGAGGGATCAGCTGAAGCTTTCTTT,CASSGLEGSAEAFF
NA,few,TRBJ2-4,TRBV11-2,14,TGTGCCAGCAGCCCTACGTCGACCAAAAACATTCAGTACTTC,CASSPTSTKNIQYF
TRBD2,NA,TRBJ2-3,TRBV5-1,18,TGCGCCAGCAGAGGAGGGGCTAGCGGGGCTCCTAGCACAGATACGCAGTATTTT,CASRGGASGAPSTDTQYF
TRBD1,NA,TRBJ2-7,TRBV2,17,TGTGCCAGCAGTGAAGACTTTCCGGGACAGTTTCTCTACGAGCAGTACTTC,CASSEDFPGQFLYEQYF
TRBD2,NA,TRBJ2-1,TRBV20-1,15,TGCAGTGCTCCTGGACTAGCGGGAGGGAACAATGAGCAGTTCTTC,CSAPGLAGGNNEQFF
NA,few,TRBJ2-7,TRBV20-1,13,TGCAGTGCTCTGAGGGGCCTGGCCTACGAGCAGTACTTC,CSALRGLAYEQYF
TRBD2,few,TRBJ2-3,TRBV24-1,15,TGTGCCACCAGTGATCCAGCGGGGGGCACAGATACGCAGTATTTT,CATSDPAGGTDTQYF
TRBD1,NA,TRBJ2-4,TRBV12-5,15,TGTGCTAGTGGTCCGCGAGGACAGGGGGCGGACATTCAGTACTTC,CASGPRGQGADIQYF
NA,NA,TRBJ1-5,TRBV19,11,TGTGCCAGGACAGTTTTAAGGCCCCAGCATTTT,CARTVLRPQHF
TRBD1,NA,TRBJ1-6,TRBV12-3/TRBV12-4,14,TGTGCCAGCTTTCGGACAGGCCTGAATTCACCCCTCCACTTT,CASFRTGLNSPLHF
NA,few,TRBJ2-1,TRBV20-1,10,TGCAGTGCGTATTACAATGAGCAGTTCTTC,CSAYYNEQFF
NA,few,TRBJ2-7,TRBV3-1,14,TGTGCCAGCAGCCAAGGACAGGTCCCCCACGAGCAGTACTTC,CASSQGQVPHEQYF
TRBD2,NA,TRBJ2-5,TRBV7-9,19,TGTGCCAGCAGCTCCCAAAATCCGACTAGCGTGGGACTCCAAGAGACCCAGTACTTC,CASSSQNPTSVGLQETQYF
NA,many,TRBJ2-5,TRBV5-1,17,TGCGCCAGCAAGCTCCCGCGGGGCGGAAACGGCCAAGAGACCCAGTACTTC,CASKLPRGGNGQETQYF
NA,NA,TRBJ2-3,TRBV9,15,TGTGCCAGCAGCGTAGAGGATAGCCCGTCCGATACGCAGTATTTT,CASSVEDSPSDTQYF
NA,NA,TRBJ2-5,TRBV20-1,12,TGCAGTGCCTCGACCCCGGCGGAGACCCAGTACTTC,CSASTPAETQYF
NA,NA,TRBJ1-1,TRBV7-9,15,TGTGCCAGCAGTTACGGGACGGGGACGAACACTGAAGCTTTCTTT,CASSYGTGTNTEAFF
NA,many,TRBJ2-2,TRBV20-1,13,TGCAGTGCTAGGAGACAAGGTCCCGGGGAGCTGTTTTTT,CSARRQGPGELFF
TRBD2,NA,TRBJ2-7,TRBV5-5,14,TGTGCCAGCTTGGGGACTAGCGGGAGTTACGAGCAGTACTTC,CASLGTSGSYEQYF
NA,NA,TRBJ1-4,TRBV5-6,13,TGTGCCAGCAGCTTTGGAGTGAATGAAAAACTGTTTTTT,CASSFGVNEKLFF
NA,NA,TRBJ2-6,TRBV4-1,14,TGCGCCAGCAGCCGGACCTCTGGGGCCAACGTCCTGACTTTC,CASSRTSGANVLTF
NA,NA,TRBJ2-5,TRBV20-1,12,TGCAGTGCACCGACAGGCCAAGAGACCCAGTACTTC,CSAPTGQETQYF
TRBD2,few,TRBJ2-5,TRBV5-1,16,TGCGCCAGCAGCTTGCCGGTAGCGGGAGGCCAAGAGACCCAGTACTTC,CASSLPVAGGQETQYF
NA,NA,TRBJ2-1,TRBV20-1,17,TGCAGTGCTAGAGATCTCCTTGGGCAGGGCTCCTACAATGAGCAGTTCTTC,CSARDLLGQGSYNEQFF